Listed below are T cell receptor beta chains from one sample, sequenced in a study of vaccination effects on CD4 cells after COVID-19. The assay was immunoSEQ multiplex PCR, and TCRdb's table has in-frame clones only and misses some. This table has 50,000 to 60,000 clones, around 70% appearing once. Their recognized antigens are unknown. Sample: CD4+ T cells from PBMCs cultured with SARS-CoV-2 spike peptides, taken before COVID-19 vaccination. These receptors all come from a human donor who received a COVID-19 vaccine. The CDR3 runs from the conserved cysteine through the conserved F or W. The order of the fields is J gene, clone size, V gene, D gene, CDR3 DNA, CDR3 protein. The D gene is left open where the match is weak. Clone size is stated in some rows and not others, as once, few, many or a class when expanded.

TRBJ1-5,NA,TRBV19,NA,TGTGCCTCCGGGGGGGACAGCAATCAGCCCCAGCATTTT,CASGGDSNQPQHF
TRBJ1-2,NA,TRBV6-5,TRBD1,TGTGCCAGCAGTACCAGGACAGGGTCTAACTATGGCTACACCTTC,CASSTRTGSNYGYTF
TRBJ2-7,NA,TRBV2,TRBD2,TGTGCCAGCAGGAGGGAGGGCTTGGGCGAGCAGTACTTC,CASRREGLGEQYF
TRBJ1-1,NA,TRBV19,TRBD1,TGTGCCAGTAGTATCGGAAACAGGGGGCCGGGCACTGAAGCTTTCTTT,CASSIGNRGPGTEAFF
TRBJ1-2,few,TRBV2,NA,TGTGCCAGCAGTGTGGTGGCTAACTATGGCTACACCTTC,CASSVVANYGYTF
TRBJ1-3,once,TRBV6-5,NA,TGTGCCAGCAGTTACGGGCACAGGGCGGCTGGAAACACCATATATTTT,CASSYGHRAAGNTIYF
TRBJ2-3,NA,TRBV6-2/TRBV6-3,TRBD1,TGTGCCAGCAGTCCAGGGGGCGATACGCAGTATTTT,CASSPGGDTQYF
TRBJ2-3,NA,TRBV7-2,TRBD1,TGTGCCAGCAGCTTCTCAGGGGGAGATACGCAGTATTTT,CASSFSGGDTQYF
TRBJ2-7,NA,TRBV20-1,NA,TGCAGTGCTCGGGCCCGATACGAGCAGTACTTC,CSARARYEQYF
TRBJ2-1,NA,TRBV4-2,TRBD2,TGTGCCAGCAGCCAAGAAAGGCTAGCGGGGGTAGGGGAGCAGTTCTTC,CASSQERLAGVGEQFF
TRBJ2-2,few,TRBV2,NA,TGTGCCAGCAGTGAAGGGGGCGTCGGCGGGGAGCTGTTTTTT,CASSEGGVGGELFF
TRBJ2-1,NA,TRBV2,TRBD2,TGTGCCAGCACCTTAGCGGGGCTCTCCTACAATGAGCAGTTCTTC,CASTLAGLSYNEQFF
TRBJ1-6,NA,TRBV7-9,NA,TGTGCCAGCAGCCCCGTCCGACTGGCACCCCTCCACTTT,CASSPVRLAPLHF
TRBJ1-2,NA,TRBV3-1/TRBV3-2,NA,TGTGCCAGCAGCCCAGGGGTTGCGGATGGCTACACCTTC,CASSPGVADGYTF
TRBJ2-7,NA,TRBV9,TRBD2,TGTGCCAGCAGCGTCGGGACTAGCGGGATCTACGAGCAGTACTTC,CASSVGTSGIYEQYF
TRBJ1-2,once,TRBV2,NA,TGTGCCGGAAAAGGGGATAAGGACTATGGCTACACCTTC,CAGKGDKDYGYTF
TRBJ1-1,few,TRBV3-1/TRBV3-2,NA,TGTGCCAGCAGCCAAGATCCGAGGGTATCGGAAGCTTTCTTT,CASSQDPRVSEAFF
TRBJ2-2,few,TRBV24-1,NA,TGTGCCACCAGTGATTCGGAACTAGCTCGCACCGGGGAGCTGTTTTTT,CATSDSELARTGELFF
TRBJ2-1,NA,TRBV6-6,NA,TGTGCCAGCAGACCAGGGTGGGAGGAGCAGTTCTTC,CASRPGWEEQFF
TRBJ2-7,NA,TRBV28,NA,TGTGCCAGCAGTTCCGTACAGTTGAAGGACGAGCAGTACTTC,CASSSVQLKDEQYF
TRBJ2-2,few,TRBV6-5,TRBD1,TGTGCCAGCAGGAGGACAGGGTACACCGGGGAGCTGTTTTTT,CASRRTGYTGELFF
TRBJ1-1,NA,TRBV3-1/TRBV3-2,TRBD1,TGTGCCAGCAGCCCCCTTGGCGGGACAGGGGGCGCGACTGAAGCTTTCTTT,CASSPLGGTGGATEAFF
TRBJ2-1,few,TRBV28,NA,TGTGCCAGCAGTTCTTGGGCAGGGGGGAACAATGAGCAGTTCTTC,CASSSWAGGNNEQFF
TRBJ1-1,NA,TRBV15,NA,TGTGCCACCAGCAGACCCCCCGAGGAAGAAGCTTTCTTT,CATSRPPEEEAFF
TRBJ1-2,NA,TRBV6-2/TRBV6-3,NA,TGTGCCAGCAGTAAAGATAACTATGGCTACACCTTC,CASSKDNYGYTF
TRBJ2-1,NA,TRBV18,NA,TGTGCCAGCTCACCAGGGACTTTGGGTGAGCAGTTCTTC,CASSPGTLGEQFF
TRBJ1-2,NA,TRBV19,NA,TGTGCCAGTAGTGCGGGGACTTGGAATGGCTACACCTTC,CASSAGTWNGYTF
TRBJ2-7,few,TRBV28,TRBD2,TGTGCCAGCAGTAGACTAGCGGGAGGGACAGGGGGCGAGCAGTACTTC,CASSRLAGGTGGEQYF
TRBJ1-1,NA,TRBV5-1,NA,TGCGCCAGCAGCTTGCAGGGTTTAGAAGCTTTCTTT,CASSLQGLEAFF
TRBJ1-1,NA,TRBV9,NA,TGTGCCAGCAGTGTTACCCCCGAGAGTTTCACTGAAGCTTTCTTT,CASSVTPESFTEAFF
TRBJ2-1,few,TRBV10-3,NA,TGTGCCATCAGTGGTCAAGGAGTAGGGGATGAGCAGTTCTTC,CAISGQGVGDEQFF
TRBJ1-3,few,TRBV7-9,TRBD1,TGTGCCAGCAGCCCAGGGAACAGGGGCCCGGCTGGAAACACCATATATTTT,CASSPGNRGPAGNTIYF
TRBJ1-6,NA,TRBV10-3,NA,TGTGCCATCAGTGATGGGGACCTCAGCTCCTATAATTCACCCCTCCACTTT,CAISDGDLSSYNSPLHF
TRBJ1-4,NA,TRBV6-5,NA,TGTGCCAGCAGTTACTCGTCAGGGAATAATGAAAAACTGTTTTTT,CASSYSSGNNEKLFF
TRBJ2-7,NA,TRBV19,TRBD2,TGTGCCTCCGGGGGGAGAGGAGCCGAGCAGTACTTC,CASGGRGAEQYF
TRBJ2-1,NA,TRBV6-6,TRBD1,TGTGCCAGCAGCCGACAGGGGAGCTCCTACAATGAGCAGTTCTTC,CASSRQGSSYNEQFF
TRBJ1-1,few,TRBV4-3,NA,TGCGCCAGCAGCCACCGGCTTGCGGGAGGGGGCACTGAAGCTTTCTTT,CASSHRLAGGGTEAFF
TRBJ2-5,few,TRBV30,TRBD2,TGTGCCTGGAGTGTTGGTAGCGGGGCTCGGGAGACCCAGTACTTC,CAWSVGSGARETQYF
TRBJ2-2,NA,TRBV5-4,TRBD2,TGTGCCAGCAGCGCTGGGACTAGCCGGAACACCGGGGAGCTGTTTTTT,CASSAGTSRNTGELFF
TRBJ1-5,NA,TRBV6-5,NA,TGTGCCAGTAAGGTCTCCGGGGATCAGCCCCAGCATTTT,CASKVSGDQPQHF
TRBJ2-6,NA,TRBV2,NA,TGTGCCAGCATTGAATCATGGGCAGGGAGAATTCTCGGCTCTGGGGCCAACGTCCTGACTTTC,CASIESWAGRILGSGANVLTF
TRBJ2-1,NA,TRBV10-3,NA,TGTGCCATCAGTAGAGAAGGGACACTGTTCGCCAGTTCCTACAATGAGCAGTTCTTC,CAISREGTLFASSYNEQFF
TRBJ1-2,once,TRBV7-9,TRBD1,TGTGCCAGCAGCGCGACAGGGCTCGGCTACACCTTC,CASSATGLGYTF
TRBJ1-3,NA,TRBV7-9,TRBD1,TGTGCCAGCAGCTTAGGACAGGGCTCTGGAAACACCATATATTTT,CASSLGQGSGNTIYF
TRBJ1-2,NA,TRBV5-6,NA,TGTGCCAGCAGCCAGGGTGGGGGTAACTATGGCTACACCTTC,CASSQGGGNYGYTF
TRBJ2-4,NA,TRBV6-5,NA,TGTGCCAGCAGTTACAGTTCCTTAGCCAAAAACATTCAGTACTTC,CASSYSSLAKNIQYF
TRBJ1-3,once,TRBV6-1,NA,TGTGCCAGCAGTGTGCAGGCCGCAGGACTTGGAAACACCATATATTTT,CASSVQAAGLGNTIYF
TRBJ1-1,NA,TRBV5-1,TRBD1,TGCGCCAGCCGGGGACAGGGGGGTTTTGCTGAAGCTTTCTTT,CASRGQGGFAEAFF
TRBJ1-2,NA,TRBV28,NA,TGTGCCAGCAGTTCCCCAGGGACCGACGGGGGGTATGGCTACACCTTC,CASSSPGTDGGYGYTF
TRBJ2-7,NA,TRBV19,TRBD2,TGTGCCAGTAGTATGGGAGAACTAGCGGCCTACGAGCAGTACTTC,CASSMGELAAYEQYF
TRBJ2-1,NA,TRBV20-1,TRBD2,TGCAGTGCTAGTCCGACCTTAAGCGGGGGGACCTACAATGAGCAGTTCTTC,CSASPTLSGGTYNEQFF
TRBJ1-2,NA,TRBV5-6,TRBD1,TGTGCCAGCAGAGCGGACAGGGGGGTTTATGGCTACACCTTC,CASRADRGVYGYTF
TRBJ2-5,NA,TRBV5-1,NA,TGCGCCAGCAGCTTGGCCCAGGACGTGGGAGAGACCCAGTACTTC,CASSLAQDVGETQYF
TRBJ1-5,NA,TRBV28,NA,TGTGCCAGCACCGTGGGGAGGAGCAATCAGCCCCAGCATTTT,CASTVGRSNQPQHF
TRBJ2-3,NA,TRBV18,NA,TGTGCCAGCTCCCCCTCGAAGTGGCAGGCAGATACGCAGTATTTT,CASSPSKWQADTQYF